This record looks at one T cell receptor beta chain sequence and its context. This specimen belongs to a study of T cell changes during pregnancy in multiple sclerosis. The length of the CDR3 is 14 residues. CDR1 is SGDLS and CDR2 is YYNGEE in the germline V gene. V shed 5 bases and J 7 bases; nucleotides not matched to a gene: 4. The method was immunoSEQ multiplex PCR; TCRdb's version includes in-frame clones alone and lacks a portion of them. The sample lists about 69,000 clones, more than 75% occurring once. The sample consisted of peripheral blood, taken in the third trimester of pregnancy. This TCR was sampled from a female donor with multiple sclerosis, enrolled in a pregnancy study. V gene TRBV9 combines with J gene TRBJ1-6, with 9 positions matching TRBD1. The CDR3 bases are TGTGCCAGCAGTCCCGACAGGGGGAATTCACCCCTCCACTTT. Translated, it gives CASSPDRGNSPLHF.